This T cell receptor (beta chain) was captured by sequencing in a study of blood T cell repertoires in COVID-19. CDR1 and CDR2 from the germline V gene are LGHNA and YNFKEQ. The CDR3 covers 17 residues. V shed 1 base, J shed 5 bases, and the junction held 11 bases outside the gene matches. Sequenced by immunoSEQ multiplex PCR; TCRdb stores in-frame clones only, minus some. The sample holds under 400,000 clones; roughly 88% are singletons and the top ten take under 2%. The sequence was collected from a woman aged 25 to 39 with COVID-19, enrolled during active disease. Sequencing was performed on peripheral blood. The chain carries TRBV4-2 and TRBJ2-5, with 9 bases aligning to TRBD2. CDR3 protein: CASSQGGEAGGPETQYF. CDR3 nucleotide sequence: TGTGCCAGCAGCCAAGGAGGAGAGGCGGGGGGGCCGGAGACCCAGTACTTC.